This T cell receptor beta chain was identified in a study of blood T cell repertoires in COVID-19. V dropped 4 bases and J dropped 2 bases, with 8 bases sitting between them. Germline V CDR1 and CDR2: GTSNPN, SVGIG (reference sequence). CDR3 size: 12 residues. The assay was immunoSEQ multiplex PCR, and TCRdb's table has in-frame clones only and misses some. The sample includes more than 200,000 clones, over 75% of them seen just once. The sequencing input was PBMCs or T cells enriched from blood (not recorded which). The chain has TRBV30 and TRBJ1-2; D is unresolved. The receptor was isolated from a woman aged 25-40 years who had been exposed to COVID-19. The CDR3 spells CAWTGGNYGYTF. The CDR3 bases are TGTGCCTGGACCGGCGGCAACTATGGCTACACCTTC.